This T cell receptor (beta chain) was identified in a study of OX40 agonist ivuxolimab in advanced cancers. Some background on the complete study: The costimulatory receptor OX40 (CD134) was targeted by ivuxolimab, a fully human IgG2 agonistic monoclonal antibody. Intravenous ivuxolimab was administered to patients every 2 weeks at six dose levels: 0.01, 0.1, 0.3, 1.5, 3 and 10 mg/kg. Of the approximately 50 dose-escalation patients, hepatocellular carcinoma was present in 19, melanoma in some 15, renal cell carcinoma in 9 and head and neck cancer in 9. In the dose-escalation cohort, around 80% of patients were male, and the mean age was roughly 60 years with a range of roughly 20 to 85. Prior anti-PD-1, anti-PD-L1 or anti-CTLA-4 therapy was permitted, and checkpoint inhibitors had been received by about 37% of dose-escalation patients. Partial responses were achieved by three dose-escalation patients, of whom one had hepatocellular carcinoma and two had cutaneous melanoma. Peripheral TCRbeta sequencing aimed to test whether ivuxolimab altered TCR sequence diversity and caused clonal T-cell expansion. The paper reports the monotherapy dose-escalation portion (N ≈ 50 patients) of the phase I ivuxolimab trial. What the study reported, not specific to this receptor: The antigen specificity of the clonally expanded peripheral T cells was not determined. Low levels of normalized T-cell clonal expansion were also seen in some patients who did not respond. At doses of 0.1 to 3.0 mg/kg, clonal expansion of both CD4+ and CD8+ blood T cells was observed from baseline to week 6. On average, CD8+ T cells showed more expanded clones than CD4+ T cells after ivuxolimab. In the 0.1-3.0 mg/kg groups, partial responders were among the patients with the lowest normalized peripheral clonal expansion, particularly in CD8+ T cells.

Genomic DNA was isolated from the sorted cells so that the TCRbeta CDR3 region could be sequenced. TCRbeta CDR3 regions were sequenced using the immunoSEQ Assay. TCRdb mirrors the immuneACCESS table, restricted to in-frame sequences. Some clones are absent from its copies; in checked studies, under half trace to an unresolved V gene, and the reason for the others is unknown. The sample table lists about 77,000 clones, 85% to 90% of them with a count of one. Clones ranked in the top ten supply approximately 2.4% of the sample. The trial excluded patients who had a history of autoimmune disease or were on systemic immunosuppression. In every dose cohort, peripheral blood was drawn for TCR sequencing at baseline, cycle 4 day 1, and cycle 7 day 1. Samples were obtained from an open-label, multicenter, first-in-human phase I dose-escalation trial of ivuxolimab. Adults with locally advanced or metastatic head and neck squamous cell, hepatocellular, melanoma or renal cell carcinoma were enrolled in the trial. Before TCR sequencing, CD4+ T cells and CD8+ T cells were sorted from peripheral blood as separate populations.

Of note for this clone: Which antigen it targets is not known. Base qualities are missing; no much larger clone stands one base away.

The germline V gene supplies CDR1 SGDLS and CDR2 YYNGEE. There are 15 amino acids in the CDR3, from cysteine to phenylalanine inclusive. Just CDR3 DNA is preserved here, 45 bases in frame from base 1. V is clipped by 0 bases and J by 0 bases, and the sequence between their germline boundaries is 9 bases long. The sequence links TRBV9 to TRBJ1-1; TRBD1 is perhaps the D gene, given 5 matching bases. The source is an adult with an advanced solid tumor such as melanoma, head and neck, liver or kidney cancer. The specimen was CD4+ or CD8+ T cells sorted from blood, collected in a trial of the OX40 agonist ivuxolimab. The CDR3 has the sequence CASSVGGHLNTEAFF. The sequenced DNA: TGTGCCAGCAGCGTAGGAGGACACCTGAACACTGAAGCTTTCTTT.